This T cell receptor beta chain was sequenced for a study of blood T cell repertoires in COVID-19. At the level of the study: Acute and convalescent COVID-19 specimens originated in the United States, Italy and Spain. The analysed material was cDNA or gDNA that came from T cells, B-cell-depleted T cells, or PBMCs.

Enrollees, about 18 to 95 years old, lived in about two dozen US areas. There are 14 residues in the CDR3. V shed 4 bases and J shed 4 bases, with 13 bases lying between them. Germline V gene sequence: CDR1 MNHEY, CDR2 SVGAGI. Study processing details: How many nucleated cells were present was estimated from reference gene primer amplification. Profiling relied on immunoSEQ multiplex PCR, and the TCRdb table lists in-frame clones only, not all of them. V, J and clone size derive from that table, while D and trimming were established from the DNA sequence. This repertoire shows around 250,000 clones, approximately 90% found once; its top ten account for 1.2%.

This sequence originates from a human donor in a cohort exposed to, infected with or recovered from COVID-19 (not recorded which). The donor label of this sample is uncertain. J is TRBJ1-1 and V is TRBV6-5; maybe TRBD1 (5 bases). Sequencing was performed on PBMCs or T cells enriched from blood (not recorded which). CDR3 residues: CASSSPGGGTEAFF. CDR3 DNA sequence: TGTGCCAGCAGTTCCCCGGGGGGTGGCACTGAAGCTTTCTTT.